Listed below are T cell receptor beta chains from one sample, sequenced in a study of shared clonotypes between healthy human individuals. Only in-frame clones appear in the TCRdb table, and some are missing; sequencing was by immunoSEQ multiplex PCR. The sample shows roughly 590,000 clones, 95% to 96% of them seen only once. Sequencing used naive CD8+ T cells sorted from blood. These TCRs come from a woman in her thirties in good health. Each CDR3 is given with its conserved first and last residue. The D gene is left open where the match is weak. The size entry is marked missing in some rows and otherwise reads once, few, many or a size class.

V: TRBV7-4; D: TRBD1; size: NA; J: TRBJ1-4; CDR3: CASSLSSGDSSTNEKLFF; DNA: TGTGCCAGCAGCCTTAGTAGCGGGGACAGCTCAACTAATGAAAAACTGTTTTTT
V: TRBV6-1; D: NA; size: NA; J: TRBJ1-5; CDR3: CASSELGVGQPQHF; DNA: TGTGCCAGCAGTGAACTAGGGGTGGGTCAGCCCCAGCATTTT
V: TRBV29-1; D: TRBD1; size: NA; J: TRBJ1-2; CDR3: CSVEGDRAKDGYTF; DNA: TGCAGCGTTGAAGGCGACAGGGCCAAGGATGGCTACACCTTC
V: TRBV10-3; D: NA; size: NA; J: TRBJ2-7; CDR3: CAISESGPYEQYF; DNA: TGTGCCATCAGTGAGTCTGGGCCCTACGAGCAGTACTTC
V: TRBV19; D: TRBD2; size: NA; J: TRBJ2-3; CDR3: CASSMGLGLVGDTQYF; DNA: TGTGCCAGTAGTATGGGACTAGGTTTAGTAGGAGATACGCAGTATTTT
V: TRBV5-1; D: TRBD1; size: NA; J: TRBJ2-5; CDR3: CASSLGTGNQETQYF; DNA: TGCGCCAGCAGCTTGGGGACAGGAAATCAAGAGACCCAGTACTTC
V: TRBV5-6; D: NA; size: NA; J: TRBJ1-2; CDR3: CASSWGEPGGYTF; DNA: TGTGCCAGCAGCTGGGGGGAACCGGGTGGCTACACCTTC
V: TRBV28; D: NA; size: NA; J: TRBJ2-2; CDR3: CASSLWALAGTGELFF; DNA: TGTGCCAGCAGTTTATGGGCGCTAGCAGGAACCGGGGAGCTGTTTTTT
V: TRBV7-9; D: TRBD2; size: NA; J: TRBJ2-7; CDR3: CASSPGLAPHEQYF; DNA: TGTGCCAGCAGCCCGGGACTAGCGCCCCACGAGCAGTACTTC
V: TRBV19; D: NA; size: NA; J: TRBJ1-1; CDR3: CASRWLNTEAFF; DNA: TGTGCCAGTAGGTGGCTGAACACTGAAGCTTTCTTT
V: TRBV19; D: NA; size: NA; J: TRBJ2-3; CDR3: CASSARQAGPPTDTQYF; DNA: TGTGCCAGTAGTGCCCGACAGGCCGGACCCCCCACAGATACGCAGTATTTT
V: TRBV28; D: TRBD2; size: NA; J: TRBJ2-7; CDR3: CASSPLAGLYEQYF; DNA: TGTGCCAGCAGTCCCTTAGCGGGGCTCTACGAGCAGTACTTC
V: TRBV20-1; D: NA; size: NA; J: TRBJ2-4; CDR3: CSARTGNIQYF; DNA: TGCAGTGCTAGGACGGGAAACATTCAGTACTTC
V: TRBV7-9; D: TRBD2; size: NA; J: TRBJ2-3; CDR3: CASSLSRGGRGTDTQYF; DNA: TGTGCCAGCAGCTTAAGTCGGGGCGGGAGAGGTACAGATACGCAGTATTTT
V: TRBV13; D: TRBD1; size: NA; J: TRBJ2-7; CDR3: CASSLGQGRYEQYF; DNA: TGTGCCAGCAGCCTTGGACAGGGTCGGTACGAGCAGTACTTC
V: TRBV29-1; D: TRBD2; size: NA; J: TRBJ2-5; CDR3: CSVPPGGPLETQYF; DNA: TGCAGCGTGCCCCCGGGAGGCCCTCTCGAGACCCAGTACTTC
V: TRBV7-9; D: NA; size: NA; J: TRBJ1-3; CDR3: CASSWIYGNTIYF; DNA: TGTGCCAGCAGCTGGATCTATGGAAACACCATATATTTT
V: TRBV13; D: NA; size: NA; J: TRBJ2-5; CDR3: CASSFVASPRVEETQYF; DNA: TGTGCCAGCAGCTTTGTGGCGTCACCACGCGTTGAAGAGACCCAGTACTTC
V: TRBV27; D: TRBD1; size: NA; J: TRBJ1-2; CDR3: CASRDRGYGYTF; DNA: TGTGCCAGCAGAGACAGGGGATACGGCTACACCTTC
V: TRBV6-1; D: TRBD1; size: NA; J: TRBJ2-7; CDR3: CASSASLRDRGIGQYF; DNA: TGTGCCAGCAGTGCCTCCCTCCGGGACAGGGGGATTGGGCAGTACTTC
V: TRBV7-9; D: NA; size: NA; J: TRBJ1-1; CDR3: CASSLGLLDTEAFF; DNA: TGTGCCAGCAGCCTGGGACTCCTGGACACTGAAGCTTTCTTT
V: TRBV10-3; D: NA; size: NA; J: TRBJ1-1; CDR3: CAISESPPGAGTEAFF; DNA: TGTGCCATCAGTGAGTCACCCCCTGGCGCGGGTACTGAAGCTTTCTTT
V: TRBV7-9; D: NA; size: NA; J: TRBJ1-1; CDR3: CASSPKRVAGGTEAFF; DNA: TGTGCCAGCAGCCCTAAACGTGTGGCAGGAGGAACTGAAGCTTTCTTT
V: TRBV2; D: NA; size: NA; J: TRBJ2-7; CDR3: CASSETRDTYEQYF; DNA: TGTGCCAGCAGTGAGACCAGGGATACCTACGAGCAGTACTTC
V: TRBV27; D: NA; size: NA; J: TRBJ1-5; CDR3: CASSLGGQPQHF; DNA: TGTGCCAGCAGTTTGGGGGGTCAGCCCCAGCATTTT
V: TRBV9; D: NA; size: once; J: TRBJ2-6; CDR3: CASSVAGSGANVLTF; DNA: TGTGCCAGCAGCGTAGCAGGCTCTGGGGCCAACGTCCTGACTTTC
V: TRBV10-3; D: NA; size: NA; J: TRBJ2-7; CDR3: CAISEGNEQYF; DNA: TGTGCCATCTCCGAGGGAAACGAGCAGTACTTC
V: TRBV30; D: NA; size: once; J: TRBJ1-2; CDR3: CAWSVTTNYGYTF; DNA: TGTGCCTGGAGTGTAACAACTAACTATGGCTACACCTTC
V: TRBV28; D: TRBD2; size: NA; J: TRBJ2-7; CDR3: CASIPTGLVSHEQYF; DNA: TGTGCCAGCATCCCAACGGGACTAGTTTCCCACGAGCAGTACTTC
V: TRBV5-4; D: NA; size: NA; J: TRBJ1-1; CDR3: CAGNGDGNTEAFF; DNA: TGTGCCGGAAATGGGGACGGGAACACTGAAGCTTTCTTT
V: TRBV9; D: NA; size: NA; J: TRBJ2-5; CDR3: CASSVVPAAETQYF; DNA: TGTGCCAGCAGCGTAGTCCCGGCTGCAGAGACCCAGTACTTC
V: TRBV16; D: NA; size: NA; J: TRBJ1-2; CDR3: CASSTTTGNYGYTF; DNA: TGTGCCAGCAGCACGACGACAGGCAACTATGGCTACACCTTC